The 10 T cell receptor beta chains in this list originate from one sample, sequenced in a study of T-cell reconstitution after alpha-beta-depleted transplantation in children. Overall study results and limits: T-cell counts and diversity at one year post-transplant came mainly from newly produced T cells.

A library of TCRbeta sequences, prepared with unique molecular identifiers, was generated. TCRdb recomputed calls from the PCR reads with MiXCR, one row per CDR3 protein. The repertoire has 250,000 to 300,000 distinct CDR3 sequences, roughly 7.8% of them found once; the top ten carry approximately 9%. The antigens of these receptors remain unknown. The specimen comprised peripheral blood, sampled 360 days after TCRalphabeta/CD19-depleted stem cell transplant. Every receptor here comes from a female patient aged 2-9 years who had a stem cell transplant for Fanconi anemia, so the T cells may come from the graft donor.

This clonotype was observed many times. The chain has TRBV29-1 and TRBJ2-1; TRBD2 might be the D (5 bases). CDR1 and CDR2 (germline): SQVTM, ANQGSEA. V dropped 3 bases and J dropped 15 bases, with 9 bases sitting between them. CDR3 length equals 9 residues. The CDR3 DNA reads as TGCAGCGTTGAGGCAGGAGGGTTCTTC. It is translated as CSVEAGGFF.

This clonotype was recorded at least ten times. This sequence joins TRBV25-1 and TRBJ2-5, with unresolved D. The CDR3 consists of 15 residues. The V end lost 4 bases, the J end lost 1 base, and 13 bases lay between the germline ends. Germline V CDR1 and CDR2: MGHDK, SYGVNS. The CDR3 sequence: CASSATTQFQETQYF. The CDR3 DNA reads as TGTGCCAGCAGTGCCACGACACAATTCCAAGAGACCCAGTACTTC.

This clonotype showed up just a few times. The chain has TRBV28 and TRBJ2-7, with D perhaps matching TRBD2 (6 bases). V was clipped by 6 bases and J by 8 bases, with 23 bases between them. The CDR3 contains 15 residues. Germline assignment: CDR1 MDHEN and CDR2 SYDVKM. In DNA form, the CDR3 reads TGTGCCAGCAGGTTACCCCTAGGAGCGGGTGCCCAGCAGTACTTC. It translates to CASRLPLGAGAQQYF.

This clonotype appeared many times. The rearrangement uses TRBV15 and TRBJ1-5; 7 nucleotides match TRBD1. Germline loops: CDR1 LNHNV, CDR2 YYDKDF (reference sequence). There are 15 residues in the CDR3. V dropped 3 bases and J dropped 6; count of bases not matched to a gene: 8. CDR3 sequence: CATSRRTGYGQPQHF. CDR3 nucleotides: TGTGCCACCAGCAGGAGGACAGGTTACGGTCAGCCCCAGCATTTT.

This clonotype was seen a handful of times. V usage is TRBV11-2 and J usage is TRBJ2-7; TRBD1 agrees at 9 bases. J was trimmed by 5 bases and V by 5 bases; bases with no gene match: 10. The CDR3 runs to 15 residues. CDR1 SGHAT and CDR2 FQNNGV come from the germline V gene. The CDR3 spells CASSQGPDRGHEQYF. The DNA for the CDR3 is TGTGCCAGCAGCCAGGGGCCGGACAGGGGCCACGAGCAGTACTTC.

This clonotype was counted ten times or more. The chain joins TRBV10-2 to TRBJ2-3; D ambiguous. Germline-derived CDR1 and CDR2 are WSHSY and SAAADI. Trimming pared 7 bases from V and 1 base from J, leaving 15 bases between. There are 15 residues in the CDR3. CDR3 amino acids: CASNPYPWGTDTQYF. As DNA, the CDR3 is TGCGCCAGCAATCCTTATCCATGGGGCACAGATACGCAGTATTTT.

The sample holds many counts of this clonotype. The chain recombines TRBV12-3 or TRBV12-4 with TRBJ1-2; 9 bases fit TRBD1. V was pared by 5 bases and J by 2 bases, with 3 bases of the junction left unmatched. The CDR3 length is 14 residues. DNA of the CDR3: TGTGCCAGCAGTCCCGGGACAGGGAACTATGGCTACACCTTC. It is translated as CASSPGTGNYGYTF.

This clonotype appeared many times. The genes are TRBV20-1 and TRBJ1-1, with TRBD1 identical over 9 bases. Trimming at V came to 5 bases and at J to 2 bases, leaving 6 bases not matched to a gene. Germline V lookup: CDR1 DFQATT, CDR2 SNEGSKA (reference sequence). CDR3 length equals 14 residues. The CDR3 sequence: CSAPPGQGNTEAFF. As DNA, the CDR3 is TGCAGTGCTCCACCGGGACAGGGTAACACTGAAGCTTTCTTT.

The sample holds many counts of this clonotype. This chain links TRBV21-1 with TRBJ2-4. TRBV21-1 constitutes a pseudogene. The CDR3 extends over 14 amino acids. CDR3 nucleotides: TGTGCCAGCAGCAAAACGAGGTTGGAAAACATTCAGTACTTC. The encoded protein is CASSKTRLENIQYF.

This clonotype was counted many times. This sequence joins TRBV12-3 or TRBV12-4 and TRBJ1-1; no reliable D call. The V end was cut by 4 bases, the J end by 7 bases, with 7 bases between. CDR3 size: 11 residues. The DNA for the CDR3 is TGTGCCAGCAGTTGGAGTGTTGAAGCTTTCTTT. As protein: CASSWSVEAFF.